This T cell receptor beta chain is from a study of graft-versus-host responses after intestinal transplantation. Responder cells labeled with CFSE (around 200,000) were co-plated with irradiated stimulator cells labeled with violet dye (around 200,000). Assay: immunoSEQ multiplex PCR; the TCRdb copy retains only in-frame clones and omits some. This sample has 7,400 or so clones; 31% occur once, and the top ten carry around 2%. Germline assignment: CDR1 MNHEY and CDR2 SVGAGI. The V end lost 7 bases, the J end lost 4 bases, and 11 bases lay between the germline ends. CDR3 length: 13 amino acids. In its sample, this clone ranks as medium-sized.

This chain connects TRBV6-5 to TRBJ1-5, with a weak D call TRBD1 (6 bases). This receptor was obtained from a human patient who received an intestinal transplant. The sequencing used alloreactive CD8+ T cells from a mixed lymphocyte reaction culture, collected before intestinal transplant. As to subset: CFSE-low proliferating T cells sorted from roughly 6-day pre-transplant mixed lymphocyte reaction (GvH or HvG direction). CDR3 sequence: CASTQGFNQPQHF. CDR3 DNA: TGTGCCAGCACTCAGGGGTTTAATCAGCCCCAGCATTTT.